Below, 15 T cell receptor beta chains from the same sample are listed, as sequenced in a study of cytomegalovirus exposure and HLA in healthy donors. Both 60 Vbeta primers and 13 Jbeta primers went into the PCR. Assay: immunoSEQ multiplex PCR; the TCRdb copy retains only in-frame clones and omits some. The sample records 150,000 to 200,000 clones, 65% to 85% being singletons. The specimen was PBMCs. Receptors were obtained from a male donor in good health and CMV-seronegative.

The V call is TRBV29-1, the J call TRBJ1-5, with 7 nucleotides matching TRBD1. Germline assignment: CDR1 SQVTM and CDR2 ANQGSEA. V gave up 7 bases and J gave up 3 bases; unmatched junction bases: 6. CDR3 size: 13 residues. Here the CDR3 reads CSAQGTDNQPQHF. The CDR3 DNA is TGCAGCGCTCAGGGGACAGACAATCAGCCCCAGCATTTT. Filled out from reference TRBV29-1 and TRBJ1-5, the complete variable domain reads SAVISQKPSRDICQRGTSLTIQCQVDSQVTMMFWYRQQPGQSLTLIATANQGSEATYESGFVIDKFPISRPNLTFSTLTVSNMSPEDSSIYLCSAQGTDNQPQHFGDGTRLSIL.

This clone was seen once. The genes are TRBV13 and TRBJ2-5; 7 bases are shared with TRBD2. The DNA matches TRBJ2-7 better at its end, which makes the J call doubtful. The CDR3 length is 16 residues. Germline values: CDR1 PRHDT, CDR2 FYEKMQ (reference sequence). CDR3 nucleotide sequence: TGTGCCAGCAGCGCTCACTCACTAGCGAGACCCTACGAGCAGTACTTC. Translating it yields CASSAHSLARPYEQYF.

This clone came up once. As DNA, the CDR3 is TGTGCCACCAGCTGGGCACAGGGGGCAGGGCAGCCCCAGCATTTT. Protein: CATSWAQGAGQPQHF. The chain recombines TRBV15 with TRBJ1-5; 9 bases align to TRBD1. The CDR3 loop spans 15 amino acids. CDR1 is LNHNV and CDR2 is YYDKDF in the germline V gene (reference sequence). With 5 bases clipped from V and 7 bases from J, the junction kept 9 bases outside the gene matches.

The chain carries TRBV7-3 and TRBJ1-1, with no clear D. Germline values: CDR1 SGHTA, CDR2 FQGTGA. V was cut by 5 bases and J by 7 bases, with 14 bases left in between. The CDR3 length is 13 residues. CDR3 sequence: CASSAVEGGEAFF. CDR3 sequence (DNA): TGTGCCAGCAGCGCCGTGGAGGGCGGTGAAGCTTTCTTT.

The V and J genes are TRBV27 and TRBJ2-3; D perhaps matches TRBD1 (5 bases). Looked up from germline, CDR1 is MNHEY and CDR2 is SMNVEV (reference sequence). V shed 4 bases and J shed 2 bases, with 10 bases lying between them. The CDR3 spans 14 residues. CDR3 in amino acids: CASSSRQTTDTQYF. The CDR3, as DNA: TGTGCCAGCAGTTCCCGACAGACCACAGATACGCAGTATTTT.

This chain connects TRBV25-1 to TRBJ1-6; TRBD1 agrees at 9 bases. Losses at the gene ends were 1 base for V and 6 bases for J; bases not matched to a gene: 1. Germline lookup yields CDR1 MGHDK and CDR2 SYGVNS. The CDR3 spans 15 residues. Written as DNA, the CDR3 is TGTGCCAGCAGTGAATGGACAGGGGTTAATTCACCCCTCCACTTT. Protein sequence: CASSEWTGVNSPLHF.

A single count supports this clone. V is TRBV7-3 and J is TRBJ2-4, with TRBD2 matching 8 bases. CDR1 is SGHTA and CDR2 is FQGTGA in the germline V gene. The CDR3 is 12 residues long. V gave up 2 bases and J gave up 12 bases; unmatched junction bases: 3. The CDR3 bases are TGTGCCAGCAGCTTACCGGGAGGGGCTCAGTACTTC. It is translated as CASSLPGGAQYF.

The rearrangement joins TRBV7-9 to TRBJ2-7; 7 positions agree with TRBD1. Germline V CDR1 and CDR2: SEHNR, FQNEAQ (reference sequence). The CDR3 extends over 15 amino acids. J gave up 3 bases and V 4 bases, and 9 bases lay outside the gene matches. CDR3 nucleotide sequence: TGTGCCAGCAGCTCATCAGGGGGTAATGACTACGAGCAGTACTTC. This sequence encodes CASSSSGGNDYEQYF.

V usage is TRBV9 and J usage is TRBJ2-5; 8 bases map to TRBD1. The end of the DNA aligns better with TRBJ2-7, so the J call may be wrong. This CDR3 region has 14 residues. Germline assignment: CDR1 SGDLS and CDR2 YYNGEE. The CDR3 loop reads CASSATGVTYEQYF. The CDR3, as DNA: TGTGCCAGCAGCGCGACAGGGGTAACCTACGAGCAGTACTTC.

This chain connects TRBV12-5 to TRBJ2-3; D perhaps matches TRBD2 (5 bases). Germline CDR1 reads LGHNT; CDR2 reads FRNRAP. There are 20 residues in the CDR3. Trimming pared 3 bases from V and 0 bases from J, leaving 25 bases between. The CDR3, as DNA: TGTGCTAGTGGTTTTTATCTCGAGGAGGAGCGAGTTTCTAGCACAGATACGCAGTATTTT. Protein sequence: CASGFYLEEERVSSTDTQYF.

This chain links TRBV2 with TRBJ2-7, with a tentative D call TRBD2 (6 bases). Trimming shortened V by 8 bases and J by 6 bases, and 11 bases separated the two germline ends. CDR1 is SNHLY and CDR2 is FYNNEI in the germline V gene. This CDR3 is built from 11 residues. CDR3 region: CASLSGGEQYF. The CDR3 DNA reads TGTGCCAGCTTGTCCGGGGGCGAGCAGTACTTC. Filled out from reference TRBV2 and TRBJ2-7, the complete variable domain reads EPEVTQTPSHQVTQMGQEVILRCVPISNHLYFYWYRQILGQKVEFLVSFYNNEISEKSEIFDDQFSVERPDGSNFTLKIRSTKLEDSAMYFCASLSGGEQYFGPGTRLTVT.

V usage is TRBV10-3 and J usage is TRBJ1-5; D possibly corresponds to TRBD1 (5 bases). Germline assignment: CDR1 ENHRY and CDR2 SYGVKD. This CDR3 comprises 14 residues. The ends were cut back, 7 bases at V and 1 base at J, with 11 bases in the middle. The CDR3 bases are TGTGCCATCACGGCGGACAACAGCAATCAGCCCCAGCATTTT. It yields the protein CAITADNSNQPQHF.

This chain's CDR3 is CASSHGPEEAGNTDTQYF. DNA for the CDR3: TGCGCCAGCAGCCATGGGCCCGAAGAAGCGGGTAACACAGATACGCAGTATTTT. J is TRBJ2-3 and V is TRBV4-1, with D possibly matching TRBD2 (6 bases). V was trimmed by 3 bases and J by 2 bases, leaving 21 bases between them. Germline CDR1 is MGHRA and CDR2 is YSYEKL. The CDR3 length is 18 residues.

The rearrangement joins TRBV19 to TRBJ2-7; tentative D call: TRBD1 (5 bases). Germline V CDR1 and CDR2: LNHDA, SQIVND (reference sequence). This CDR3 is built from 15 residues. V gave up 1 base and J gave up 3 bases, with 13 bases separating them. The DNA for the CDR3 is TGTGCCAGTAGTATAGTTCGCCCAGGGATCTACGAGCAGTACTTC. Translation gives CASSIVRPGIYEQYF.

The CDR3 reads CASSSTGPYNEQFF. The CDR3 DNA is TGTGCCAGCAGCTCGACAGGGCCTTACAATGAGCAGTTCTTC. The V and J genes are TRBV11-1 and TRBJ2-1, with 7 positions matching TRBD1. Trimming removed 4 bases from V and 4 bases from J; junction bases left unmatched: 4. This CDR3 comprises 14 residues. CDR1 is SGHAT, CDR2 FQDESV, per germline (reference sequence). The variable domain in full, completed from reference TRBV11-1 and TRBJ2-1, reads EAEVAQSPRYKITEKSQAVAFWCDPISGHATLYWYRQILGQGPELLVQFQDESVVDDSQLPKDRFSAERLKGVDSTLKIQPAELGDSAMYLCASSSTGPYNEQFFGPGTRLTVL.